This T cell receptor beta chain appears in the sequencing data of a study of neurological immune-mediated disorders. There are many counts of this clonotype. Germline V gene sequence: CDR1 MGHRA, CDR2 YSYEKL. The CDR3 runs to 18 residues. Trimming cost V 5 bases and J 1 base; bases outside gene matches: 12. TCRdb recomputed calls from the 5' RACE reads with MiXCR, one row per CDR3 protein. The repertoire holds 40,000 to 50,000 distinct CDR3 sequences, around 10% seen once, with roughly 20% in the top ten. The rearrangement links TRBV4-1 to TRBJ2-3; 10 nucleotides align to TRBD2. The clonotype was recovered from a middle-aged woman with HTLV-1-associated myelopathy (HAM/TSP). Source material: PBMCs. The CDR3 spells CASSATTAAGGRTDTQYF. For the CDR3, the DNA is TGCGCCAGCAGCGCGACGACTGCAGCGGGGGGGCGCACAGATACGCAGTATTTT.